A selection of T cell receptor beta chains follows, all from one sample in a study of shared clonotypes between healthy human individuals. Clones were sequenced by immunoSEQ multiplex PCR, and TCRdb holds only the in-frame ones, with some missing. The data hold millions of clones, with more than 80% observed a single time. The source material was naive CD4+ T cells sorted from blood. The receptors originated from a man aged 18 to 29 in good health. The CDR3 runs from the conserved cysteine through the conserved F or W. Each record gives: V gene, CDR3 length, clone size, J gene, D gene, CDR3 DNA, CDR3 protein. The D gene is left open where the match is weak. Clone size is shown for a subset of rows, as once, few, many or a class of expanded clone.

V gene: TRBV7-2; CDR3 length: 15; clone size: -; J gene: TRBJ2-7; D gene: TRBD2; CDR3 DNA: TGTGCCAGCAGCGGAGGACTAGCGAACTCCTACGAGCAGTACTTC; CDR3 protein: CASSGGLANSYEQYF
V gene: TRBV13; CDR3 length: 16; clone size: -; J gene: TRBJ1-2; D gene: TRBD1; CDR3 DNA: TGTGCCAGCAGCTTTTGGGGACAGGGTTATTACTATGGCTACACCTTC; CDR3 protein: CASSFWGQGYYYGYTF
V gene: TRBV6-1; CDR3 length: 14; clone size: -; J gene: TRBJ1-6; D gene: -; CDR3 DNA: TGTGCCAGCAGGCCAACAGGGAGCAATTCACCCCTCCACTTT; CDR3 protein: CASRPTGSNSPLHF
V gene: TRBV30; CDR3 length: 13; clone size: -; J gene: TRBJ1-2; D gene: -; CDR3 DNA: TGTGCCTGGAGTGTACGGCGGTCCAATGGCTACACCTTC; CDR3 protein: CAWSVRRSNGYTF
V gene: TRBV2; CDR3 length: 14; clone size: -; J gene: TRBJ1-1; D gene: -; CDR3 DNA: TGTGCCAGCAGGGACAGAGGGGTTAAGACTGAAGCTTTCTTT; CDR3 protein: CASRDRGVKTEAFF
V gene: TRBV30; CDR3 length: 16; clone size: -; J gene: TRBJ1-5; D gene: -; CDR3 DNA: TGTGCCTGGGGACAAGGGGGGGGATATAGCAATCAGCCCCAGCATTTT; CDR3 protein: CAWGQGGGYSNQPQHF
V gene: TRBV6-5; CDR3 length: 11; clone size: -; J gene: TRBJ2-7; D gene: -; CDR3 DNA: TGTGCCGCACAACACGGGGGCGAGCAGTACTTC; CDR3 protein: CAAQHGGEQYF
V gene: TRBV25-1; CDR3 length: 14; clone size: -; J gene: TRBJ2-2; D gene: TRBD1; CDR3 DNA: TGTGCCAGCAGAGGACAGGGAGCGGTCGGGGAGCTGTTTTTT; CDR3 protein: CASRGQGAVGELFF
V gene: TRBV18; CDR3 length: 14; clone size: -; J gene: TRBJ1-3; D gene: -; CDR3 DNA: TGTGCCAGCTCACAAACGGGGGGCGAGAACACCATATATTTT; CDR3 protein: CASSQTGGENTIYF
V gene: TRBV27; CDR3 length: 14; clone size: once; J gene: TRBJ1-4; D gene: -; CDR3 DNA: TGTGCCAGCAGAGGCTGGGAGACTAATGAAAAACTGTTTTTT; CDR3 protein: CASRGWETNEKLFF
V gene: TRBV6-1; CDR3 length: 15; clone size: -; J gene: TRBJ1-2; D gene: TRBD1; CDR3 DNA: TGTGCCAGCAGAGAGGGACAGGGTTTTCAGCGAGGCTACACCTTC; CDR3 protein: CASREGQGFQRGYTF
V gene: TRBV29-1; CDR3 length: 12; clone size: -; J gene: TRBJ2-7; D gene: TRBD2; CDR3 DNA: TGCAGCGCCACTAGCGGGACCTACGAGCAGTACTTC; CDR3 protein: CSATSGTYEQYF